The present TCR beta chain was sequenced within a study of patients and donors after allogeneic stem cell transplantation. TCRdb independently ran MiXCR on the RT-PCR reads; one entry per CDR3 protein. The sample records around 9,900 distinct CDR3 sequences, approximately 6.3% being singletons. This clonotype appeared many times. This CDR3 is 16 amino acids long. Germline CDR1 reads ENHRY; CDR2 reads SYGVKD. The V gene lost 1 base and the J gene lost 4 bases, with 14 bases spanning the gap. This receptor was identified in a human donor who was either an allogeneic HSCT recipient or a stem cell or donor lymphocyte infusion donor (not recorded which). It is not recorded whose cells these are; they may come from a transplant donor. The chain has TRBV10-3 and TRBJ1-3; perhaps TRBD1 as D (5 bases). Sequencing was done on a sample of blood, either unsorted or a sorted T cell fraction (not recorded which). The CDR3 sequence: CAISELLTARGNTIYF. In nucleotides, the CDR3 is TGTGCCATCAGTGAGTTATTGACAGCGAGGGGAAACACCATATATTTT.